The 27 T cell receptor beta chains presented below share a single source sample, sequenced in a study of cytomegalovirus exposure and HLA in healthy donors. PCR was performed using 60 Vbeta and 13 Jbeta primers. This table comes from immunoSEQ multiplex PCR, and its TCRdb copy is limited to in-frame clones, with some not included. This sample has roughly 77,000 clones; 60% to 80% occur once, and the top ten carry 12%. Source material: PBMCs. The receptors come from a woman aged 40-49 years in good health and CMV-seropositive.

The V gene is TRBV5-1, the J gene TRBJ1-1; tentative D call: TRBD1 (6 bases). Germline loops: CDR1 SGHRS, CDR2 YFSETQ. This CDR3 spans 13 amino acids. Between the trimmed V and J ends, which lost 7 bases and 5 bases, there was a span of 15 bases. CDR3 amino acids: CASSFGGATEAFF. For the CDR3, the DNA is TGCGCCAGCTCCTTTGGGGGGGCGACTGAAGCTTTCTTT.

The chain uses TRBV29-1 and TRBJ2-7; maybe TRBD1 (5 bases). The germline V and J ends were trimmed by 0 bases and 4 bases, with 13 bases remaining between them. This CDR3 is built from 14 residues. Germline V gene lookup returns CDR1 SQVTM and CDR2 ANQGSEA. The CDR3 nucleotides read TGCAGCGTTGAAGAGGCAGGGCCGAAGTACGAGCAGTACTTC. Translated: CSVEEAGPKYEQYF.

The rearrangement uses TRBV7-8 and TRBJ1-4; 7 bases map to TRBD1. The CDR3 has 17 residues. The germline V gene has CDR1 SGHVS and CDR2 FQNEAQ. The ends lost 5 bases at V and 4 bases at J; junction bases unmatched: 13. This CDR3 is CASSPRTPGQNNEKLFF. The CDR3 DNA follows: TGTGCCAGCAGCCCCCGAACCCCGGGACAGAATAATGAAAAACTGTTTTTT. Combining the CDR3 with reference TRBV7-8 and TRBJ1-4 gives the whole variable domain GAGVSQSPRYKVAKRGQDVALRCDPISGHVSLFWYQQALGQGPEFLTYFQNEAQLDKSGLPSDRFFAERPEGSVSTLKIQRTQQEDSAVYLCASSPRTPGQNNEKLFFGSGTQLSVL.

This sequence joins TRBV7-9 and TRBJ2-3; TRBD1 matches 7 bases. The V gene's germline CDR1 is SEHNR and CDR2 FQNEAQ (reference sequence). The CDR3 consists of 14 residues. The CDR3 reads CAEGWGQSTDTQYF. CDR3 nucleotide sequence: TGTGCAGAAGGTTGGGGACAGAGCACAGATACGCAGTATTTT.

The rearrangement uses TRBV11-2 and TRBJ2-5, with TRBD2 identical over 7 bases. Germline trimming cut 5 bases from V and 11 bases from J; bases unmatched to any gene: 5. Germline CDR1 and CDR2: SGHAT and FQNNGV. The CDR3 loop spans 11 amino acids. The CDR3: CASSGQLAQYF. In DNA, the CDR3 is TGTGCCAGCAGCGGACAACTAGCGCAGTACTTC. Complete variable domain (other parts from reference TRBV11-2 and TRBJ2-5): EAGVAQSPRYKIIEKRQSVAFWCNPISGHATLYWYQQILGQGPKLLIQFQNNGVVDDSQLPKDRFSAERLKGVDSTLKIQPAKLEDSAVYLCASSGQLAQYFGPGTRLLVL.

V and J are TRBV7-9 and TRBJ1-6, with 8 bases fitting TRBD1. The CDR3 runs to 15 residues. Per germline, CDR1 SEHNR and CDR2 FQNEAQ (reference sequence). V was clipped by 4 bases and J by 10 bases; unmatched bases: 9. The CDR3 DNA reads TGTGCCAGCAGCTCCCCTGGACAGGGTACCTCACCCCTCCACTTT. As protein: CASSSPGQGTSPLHF.

CDR3 amino acids: CASSGVEGYTEAFF. The CDR3 bases are TGTGCCAGCAGCGGGGTCGAGGGTTACACTGAAGCTTTCTTT. The chain combines TRBV9 with TRBJ1-1; D unclear. Germline V gene lookup returns CDR1 SGDLS and CDR2 YYNGEE. The CDR3 has 14 amino acids. Deletions cut 3 bases from V and 3 bases from J, with 12 bases between.

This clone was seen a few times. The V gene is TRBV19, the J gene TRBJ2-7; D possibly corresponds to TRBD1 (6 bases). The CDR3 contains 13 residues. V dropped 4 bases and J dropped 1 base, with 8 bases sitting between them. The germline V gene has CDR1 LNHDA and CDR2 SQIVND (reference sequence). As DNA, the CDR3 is TGTGCCAGTAGTAGGACAGCTTCCTACGAGCAGTACTTC. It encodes CASSRTASYEQYF.

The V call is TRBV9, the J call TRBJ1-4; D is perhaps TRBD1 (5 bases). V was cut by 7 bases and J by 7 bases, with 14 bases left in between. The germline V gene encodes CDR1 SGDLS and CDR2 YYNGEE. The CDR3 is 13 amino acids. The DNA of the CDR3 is TGTGCCAGCGGAGGGGAGGTAGCTGAAAAACTGTTTTTT. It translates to CASGGEVAEKLFF.

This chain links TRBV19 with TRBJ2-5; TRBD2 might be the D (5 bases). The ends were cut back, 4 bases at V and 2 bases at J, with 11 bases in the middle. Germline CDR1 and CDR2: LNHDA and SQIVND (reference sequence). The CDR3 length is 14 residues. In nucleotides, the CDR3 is TGTGCCAGTAGTACCCGCGGGCTGCAAGAGACCCAGTACTTC. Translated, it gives CASSTRGLQETQYF.

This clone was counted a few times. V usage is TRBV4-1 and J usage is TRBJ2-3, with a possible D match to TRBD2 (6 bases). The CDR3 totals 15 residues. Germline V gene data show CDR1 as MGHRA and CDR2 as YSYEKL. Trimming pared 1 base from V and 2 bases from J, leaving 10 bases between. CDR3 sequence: CASSQVGLHTDTQYF. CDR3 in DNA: TGCGCCAGCAGCCAAGTTGGACTACACACAGATACGCAGTATTTT.

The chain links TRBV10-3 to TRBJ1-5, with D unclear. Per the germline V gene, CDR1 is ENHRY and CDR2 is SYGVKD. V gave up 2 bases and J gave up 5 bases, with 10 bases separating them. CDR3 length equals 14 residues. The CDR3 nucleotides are TGTGCCATCAGTGAGGACAAGGTGGATCAGCCCCAGCATTTT. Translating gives CAISEDKVDQPQHF.

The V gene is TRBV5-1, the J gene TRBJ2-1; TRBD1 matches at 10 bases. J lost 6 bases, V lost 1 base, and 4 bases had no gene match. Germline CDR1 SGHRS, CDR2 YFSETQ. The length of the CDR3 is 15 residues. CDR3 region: CASSLSDRGFNEQFF. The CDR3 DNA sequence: TGCGCCAGCAGCTTGTCGGACAGGGGGTTCAATGAGCAGTTCTTC. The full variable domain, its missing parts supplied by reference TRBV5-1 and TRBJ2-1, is KAGVTQTPRYLIKTRGQQVTLSCSPISGHRSVSWYQQTPGQGLQFLFEYFSETQRNKGNFPGRFSGRQFSNSRSEMNVSTLELGDSALYLCASSLSDRGFNEQFFGPGTRLTVL.

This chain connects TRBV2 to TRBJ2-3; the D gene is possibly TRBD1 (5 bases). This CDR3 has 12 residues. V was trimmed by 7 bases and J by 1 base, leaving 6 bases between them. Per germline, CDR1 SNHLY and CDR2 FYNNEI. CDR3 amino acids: CASKQGTDTQYF. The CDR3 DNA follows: TGTGCCAGCAAACAGGGCACAGATACGCAGTATTTT.

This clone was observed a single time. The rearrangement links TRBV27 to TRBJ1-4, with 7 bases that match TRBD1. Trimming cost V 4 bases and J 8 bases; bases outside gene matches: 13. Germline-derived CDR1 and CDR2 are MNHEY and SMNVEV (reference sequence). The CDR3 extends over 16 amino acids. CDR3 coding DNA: TGTGCCAGCAGTTCCCAGGGACAGCTTGGGCGGGAAAAACTGTTTTTT. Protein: CASSSQGQLGREKLFF.

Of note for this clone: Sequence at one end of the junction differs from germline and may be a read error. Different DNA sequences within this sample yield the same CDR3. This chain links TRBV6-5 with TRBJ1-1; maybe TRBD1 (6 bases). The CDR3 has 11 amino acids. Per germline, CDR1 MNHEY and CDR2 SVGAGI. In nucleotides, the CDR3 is TGTGCCAGCAGCCGGGACACCGAAGCTTTCTTT. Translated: CASSRDTEAFF.

CDR3: CASSWRQEVYNSPLHF. Here the CDR3 DNA reads TGTGCCAGCAGTTGGCGACAGGAGGTATATAATTCACCCCTCCACTTT. The chain has TRBV6-5 and TRBJ1-6, with D perhaps TRBD1 (6 bases). The V gene's germline CDR1 is MNHEY and CDR2 SVGAGI. V lost 4 bases, J lost 4 bases, and 14 bases lay in between. The CDR3 spans 16 residues.

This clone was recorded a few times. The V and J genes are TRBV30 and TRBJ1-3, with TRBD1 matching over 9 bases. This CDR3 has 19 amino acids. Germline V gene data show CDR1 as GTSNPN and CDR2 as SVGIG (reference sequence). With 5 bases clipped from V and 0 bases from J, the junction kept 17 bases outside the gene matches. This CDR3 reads CAWSTWTGDFTFSGNTIYF. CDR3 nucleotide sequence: TGTGCCTGGTCTACCTGGACAGGGGATTTTACTTTCTCTGGAAACACCATATATTTT.

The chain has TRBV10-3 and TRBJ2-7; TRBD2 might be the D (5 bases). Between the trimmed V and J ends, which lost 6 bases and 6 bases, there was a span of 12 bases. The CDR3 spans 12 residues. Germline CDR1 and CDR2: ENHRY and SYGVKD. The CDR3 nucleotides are TGTGCCATCAGCGGGATCAGTGCCGAGCAGTACTTC. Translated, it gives CAISGISAEQYF.

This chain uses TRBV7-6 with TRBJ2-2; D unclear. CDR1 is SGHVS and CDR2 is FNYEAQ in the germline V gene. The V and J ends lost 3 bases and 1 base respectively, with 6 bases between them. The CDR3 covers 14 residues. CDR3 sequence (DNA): TGTGCCAGCAGCTTTGCAGGGAACACCGGGGAGCTGTTTTTT. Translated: CASSFAGNTGELFF.

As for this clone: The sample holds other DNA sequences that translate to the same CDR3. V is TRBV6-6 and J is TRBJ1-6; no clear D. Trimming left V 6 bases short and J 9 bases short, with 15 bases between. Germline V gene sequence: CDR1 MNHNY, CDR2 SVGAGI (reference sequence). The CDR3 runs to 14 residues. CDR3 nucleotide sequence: TGTGCCAGCAGACCTAAACCCGGTAGTTCACCCCTCCACTTT. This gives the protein CASRPKPGSSPLHF.

CDR3 in DNA: TGTGCCAGCAGCGCCGGGACTAGTACCGTGACCCAGTACTTC. This encodes CASSAGTSTVTQYF. The genes are TRBV2 and TRBJ2-5, with 8 bases matching TRBD2. From germline, CDR1 is SNHLY and CDR2 FYNNEI. With V trimmed by 6 bases and J by 7 bases, 10 bases remained unmatched. This CDR3 region has 14 residues. Supplemented by reference TRBV2 and TRBJ2-5, the full variable domain reads EPEVTQTPSHQVTQMGQEVILRCVPISNHLYFYWYRQILGQKVEFLVSFYNNEISEKSEIFDDQFSVERPDGSNFTLKIRSTKLEDSAMYFCASSAGTSTVTQYFGPGTRLLVL.

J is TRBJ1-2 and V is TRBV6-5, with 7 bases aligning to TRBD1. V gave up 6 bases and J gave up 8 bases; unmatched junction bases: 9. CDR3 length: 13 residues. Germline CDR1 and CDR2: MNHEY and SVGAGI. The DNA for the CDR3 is TGTGCCAGCAGCCCTACCGACAGGGCCGGCTACACCTTC. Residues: CASSPTDRAGYTF.

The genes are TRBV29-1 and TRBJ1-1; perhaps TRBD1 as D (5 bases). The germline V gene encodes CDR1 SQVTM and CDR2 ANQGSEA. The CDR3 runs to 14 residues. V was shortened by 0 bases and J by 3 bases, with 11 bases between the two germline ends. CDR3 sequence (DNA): TGCAGCGTTGAAGATCGCGGGGCATACACTGAAGCTTTCTTT. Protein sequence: CSVEDRGAYTEAFF. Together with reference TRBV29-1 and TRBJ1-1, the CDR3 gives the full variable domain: SAVISQKPSRDICQRGTSLTIQCQVDSQVTMMFWYRQQPGQSLTLIATANQGSEATYESGFVIDKFPISRPNLTFSTLTVSNMSPEDSSIYLCSVEDRGAYTEAFFGQGTRLTVV.

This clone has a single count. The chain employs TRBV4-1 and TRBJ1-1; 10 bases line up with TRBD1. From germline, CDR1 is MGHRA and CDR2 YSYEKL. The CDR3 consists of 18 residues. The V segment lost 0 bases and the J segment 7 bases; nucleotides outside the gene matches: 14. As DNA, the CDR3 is TGCGCCAGCAGCCAAGATCGCGGTTTCGACAGGGGGCGCATTGAAGCTTTCTTT. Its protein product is CASSQDRGFDRGRIEAFF.

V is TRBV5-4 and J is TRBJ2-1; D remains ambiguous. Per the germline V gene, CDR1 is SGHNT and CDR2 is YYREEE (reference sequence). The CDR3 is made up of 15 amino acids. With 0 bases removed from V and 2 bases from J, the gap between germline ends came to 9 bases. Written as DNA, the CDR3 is TGTGCCAGCAGCTTGGATCAGCGAGCCTACAATGAGCAGTTCTTC. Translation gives CASSLDQRAYNEQFF.

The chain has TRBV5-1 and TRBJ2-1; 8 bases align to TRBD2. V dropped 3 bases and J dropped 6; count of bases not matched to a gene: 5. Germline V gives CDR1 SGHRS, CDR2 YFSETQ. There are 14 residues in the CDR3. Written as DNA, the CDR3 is TGCGCCAGCAGCTCGGGACTAGAATTCAATGAGCAGTTCTTC. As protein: CASSSGLEFNEQFF.